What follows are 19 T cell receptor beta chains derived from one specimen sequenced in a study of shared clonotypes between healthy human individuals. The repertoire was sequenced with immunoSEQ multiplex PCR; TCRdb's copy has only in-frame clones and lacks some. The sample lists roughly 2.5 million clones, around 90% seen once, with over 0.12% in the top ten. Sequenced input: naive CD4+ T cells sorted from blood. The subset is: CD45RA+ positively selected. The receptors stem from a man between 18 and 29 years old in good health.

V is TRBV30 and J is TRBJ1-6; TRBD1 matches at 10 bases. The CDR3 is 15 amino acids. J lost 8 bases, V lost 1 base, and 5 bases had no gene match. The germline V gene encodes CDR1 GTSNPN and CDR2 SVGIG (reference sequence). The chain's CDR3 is CAWSGTGTGDSPLHF. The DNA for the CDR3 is TGTGCCTGGAGTGGCACCGGGACAGGGGATTCACCCCTCCACTTT.

The CDR3 reads CAISDRGPGTDTQYF. The CDR3 bases are TGTGCCATCAGTGATAGGGGGCCAGGCACAGATACGCAGTATTTT. V and J are TRBV10-3 and TRBJ2-3; 7 bases are shared with TRBD1. Trimming took 3 bases from V and 1 from J; bases not matched to a gene: 4. Germline V gives CDR1 ENHRY, CDR2 SYGVKD. This CDR3 has 15 residues.

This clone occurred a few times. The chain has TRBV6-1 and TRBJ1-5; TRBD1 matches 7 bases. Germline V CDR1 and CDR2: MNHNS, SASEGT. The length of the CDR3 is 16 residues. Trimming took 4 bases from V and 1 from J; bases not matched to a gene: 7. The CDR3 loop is CASSGDRARSNQPQHF. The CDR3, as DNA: TGTGCCAGCAGTGGAGACAGGGCCCGAAGCAATCAGCCCCAGCATTTT.

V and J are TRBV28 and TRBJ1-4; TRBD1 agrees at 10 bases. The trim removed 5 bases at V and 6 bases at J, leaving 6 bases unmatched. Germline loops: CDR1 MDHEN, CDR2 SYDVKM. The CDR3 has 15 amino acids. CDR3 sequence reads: CASSPSGTGDEKLFF. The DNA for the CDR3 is TGTGCCAGCAGTCCCTCCGGGACAGGGGATGAAAAACTGTTTTTT.

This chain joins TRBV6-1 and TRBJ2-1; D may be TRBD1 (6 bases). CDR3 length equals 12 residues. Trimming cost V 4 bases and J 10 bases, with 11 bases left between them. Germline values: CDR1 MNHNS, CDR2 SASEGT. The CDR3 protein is CASSADRIEQFF. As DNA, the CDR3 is TGTGCCAGCAGTGCCGACAGGATAGAGCAGTTCTTC.

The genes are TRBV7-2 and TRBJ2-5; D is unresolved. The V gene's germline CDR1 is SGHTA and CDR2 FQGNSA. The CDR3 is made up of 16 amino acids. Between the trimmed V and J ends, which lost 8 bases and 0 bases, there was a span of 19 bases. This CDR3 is CASAHQWNPYQETQYF. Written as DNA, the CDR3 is TGTGCCAGCGCTCATCAGTGGAATCCGTACCAAGAGACCCAGTACTTC.

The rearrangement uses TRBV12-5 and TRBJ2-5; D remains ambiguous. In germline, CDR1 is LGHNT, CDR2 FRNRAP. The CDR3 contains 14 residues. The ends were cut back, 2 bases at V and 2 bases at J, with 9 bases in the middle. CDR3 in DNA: TGTGCTAGTGGTTTGACACCTGAGCAAGAGACCCAGTACTTC. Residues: CASGLTPEQETQYF.

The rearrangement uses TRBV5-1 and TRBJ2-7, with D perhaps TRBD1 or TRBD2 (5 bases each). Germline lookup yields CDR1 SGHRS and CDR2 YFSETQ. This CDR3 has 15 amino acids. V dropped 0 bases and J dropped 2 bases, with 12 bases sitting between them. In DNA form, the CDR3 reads TGCGCCAGCAGCTTGGAAGGGGACGGCCCCTACGAGCAGTACTTC. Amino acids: CASSLEGDGPYEQYF.

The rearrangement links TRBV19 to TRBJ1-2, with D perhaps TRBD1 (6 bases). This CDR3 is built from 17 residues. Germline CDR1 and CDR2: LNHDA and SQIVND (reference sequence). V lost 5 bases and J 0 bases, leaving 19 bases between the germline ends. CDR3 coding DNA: TGTGCCAGTAGTCCTTACGACAGGAGGGAAGCTAACTATGGCTACACCTTC. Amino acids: CASSPYDRREANYGYTF. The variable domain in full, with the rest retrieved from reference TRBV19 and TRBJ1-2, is DGGITQSPKYLFRKEGQNVTLSCEQNLNHDAMYWYRQDPGQGLRLIYYSQIVNDFQKGDIAEGYSVSREKKESFPLTVTSAQKNPTAFYLCASSPYDRREANYGYTFGSGTRLTVV.

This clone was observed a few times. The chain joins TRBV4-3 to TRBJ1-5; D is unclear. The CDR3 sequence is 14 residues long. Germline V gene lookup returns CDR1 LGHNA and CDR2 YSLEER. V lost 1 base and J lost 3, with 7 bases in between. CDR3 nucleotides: TGCGCCAGCAGCCAAGGGCCAGCCAATCAGCCCCAGCATTTT. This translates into CASSQGPANQPQHF.

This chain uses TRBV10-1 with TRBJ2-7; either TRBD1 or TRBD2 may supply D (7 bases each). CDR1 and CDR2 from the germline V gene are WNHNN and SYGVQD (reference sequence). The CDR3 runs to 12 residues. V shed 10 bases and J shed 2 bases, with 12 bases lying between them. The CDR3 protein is CATSGTAYEQYF. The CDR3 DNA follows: TGCGCCACCAGCGGGACAGCCTACGAGCAGTACTTC.

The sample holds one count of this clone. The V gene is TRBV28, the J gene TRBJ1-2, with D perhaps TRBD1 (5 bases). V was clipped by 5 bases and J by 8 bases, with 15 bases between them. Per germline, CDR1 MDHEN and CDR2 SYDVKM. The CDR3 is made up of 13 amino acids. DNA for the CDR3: TGTGCCAGCAGTCCGACAGTCGCGGTCGGCTACACCTTC. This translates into CASSPTVAVGYTF.

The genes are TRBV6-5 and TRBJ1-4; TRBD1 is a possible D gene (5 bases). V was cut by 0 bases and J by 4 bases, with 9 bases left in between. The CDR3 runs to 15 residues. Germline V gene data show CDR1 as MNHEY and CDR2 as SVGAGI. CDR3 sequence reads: CASSYSGRINEKLFF. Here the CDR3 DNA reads TGTGCCAGCAGTTACTCGGGACGGATTAATGAAAAACTGTTTTTT.

CDR3 nucleotide sequence: TGTGCCAGCAGTGCCCGAGATTGGGGGACCGGGGAGCTGTTTTTT. Translation gives CASSARDWGTGELFF. The chain couples TRBV25-1 to TRBJ2-2; D may be TRBD1 or TRBD2 (5 bases each). Per germline, CDR1 MGHDK and CDR2 SYGVNS. Trimming took off 4 bases at V and 5 bases at J, with 14 bases between the two ends. This CDR3 has 15 amino acids.

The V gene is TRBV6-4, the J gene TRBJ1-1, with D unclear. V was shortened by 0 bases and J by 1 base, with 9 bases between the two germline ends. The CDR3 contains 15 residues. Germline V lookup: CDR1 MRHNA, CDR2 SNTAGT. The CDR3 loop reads CASSDSIYRNTEAFF. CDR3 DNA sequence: TGTGCCAGCAGTGACTCGATTTACAGGAACACTGAAGCTTTCTTT.

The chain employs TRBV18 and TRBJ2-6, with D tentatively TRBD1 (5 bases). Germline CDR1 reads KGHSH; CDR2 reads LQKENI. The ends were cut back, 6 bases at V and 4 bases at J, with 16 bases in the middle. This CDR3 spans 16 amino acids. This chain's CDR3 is CASSAQGVGGANVLTF. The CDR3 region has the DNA TGTGCCAGCTCGGCCCAGGGCGTGGGAGGGGCCAACGTCCTGACTTTC.

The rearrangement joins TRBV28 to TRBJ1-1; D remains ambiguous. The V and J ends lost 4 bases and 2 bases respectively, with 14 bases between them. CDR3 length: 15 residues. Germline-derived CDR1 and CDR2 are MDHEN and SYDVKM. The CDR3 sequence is CASSSQTHRNTEAFF. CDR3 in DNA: TGTGCCAGCAGTTCCCAGACCCACCGTAACACTGAAGCTTTCTTT.

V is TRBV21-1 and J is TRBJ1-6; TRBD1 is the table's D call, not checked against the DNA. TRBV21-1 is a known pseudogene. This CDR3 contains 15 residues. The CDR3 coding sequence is TGTGCCAGCAATCAGGTAAGCTCCTATAATTCACCCCTCCACTTT. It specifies CASNQVSSYNSPLHF.

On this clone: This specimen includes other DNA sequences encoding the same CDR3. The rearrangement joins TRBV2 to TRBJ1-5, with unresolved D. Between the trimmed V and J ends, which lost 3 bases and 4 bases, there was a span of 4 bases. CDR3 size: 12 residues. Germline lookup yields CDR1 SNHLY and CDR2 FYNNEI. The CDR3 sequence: CASSDRNQPQHF. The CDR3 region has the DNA TGTGCCAGCAGTGACAGAAATCAGCCCCAGCATTTT.